This T cell receptor (beta chain) was found in a study of blood T cell repertoires in COVID-19. The wider study: The United States, Italy and Spain supplied acute and convalescent COVID-19 samples.

The method was immunoSEQ multiplex PCR; TCRdb's version includes in-frame clones alone and lacks a portion of them. Seen here are 250,000 or so clones, about 80% observed once, and the top ten hold around 3.6%. V dropped 2 bases and J dropped 4; count of bases not matched to a gene: 8. Germline V CDR1 and CDR2: MNHEY, SVGAGI. This CDR3 region has 15 residues. The TCR comes from a man aged 45-65 years who had recovered from COVID-19. The chain combines TRBV6-5 with TRBJ2-7, with 7 bases matching TRBD1. Sample: PBMCs or T cells enriched from blood (not recorded which). The CDR3 loop reads CASSYGTEIIYEQYF. CDR3 nucleotides: TGTGCCAGCAGTTACGGGACAGAAATAATATACGAGCAGTACTTC.